The clone carrying this T cell receptor beta chain was picked up a small number of times. This record belongs to a study of T cells of healthy individuals. In TCRdb, the 5' RACE reads were re-called with MiXCR into one record per CDR3 protein. The sample contains about 57,000 distinct CDR3 sequences, 15% to 20% of which appear only once. The sequence was collected from a human donor in good health.

DNA for the CDR3: TGTGCCAGCAGCTTCGACAGGGTGAACACTGAAGCTTTCTTT. Translation gives CASSFDRVNTEAFF. The genes are TRBV11-1 and TRBJ1-1; 7 bases line up with TRBD1. The V and J ends lost 3 bases and 0 bases, in that order; junction bases with no gene match: 1. The germline CDR1 and CDR2 sequences are SGHAT and FQDESV (reference sequence). The CDR3 length is 14 residues.